These 12 T cell receptor beta chains were all obtained from the same sample, sequenced in a study of T-cell memory formation after mild COVID-19. TCRdb re-derived calls from the 5' RACE reads in MiXCR, one entry per CDR3 protein. This table holds approximately 230,000 distinct CDR3 sequences, about 16% found once. Sample: PBMCs or a T cell subset sorted from them (not recorded which). Every receptor here comes from a man between 18 and 29 years old who had mild COVID-19 (a few samples of this study predate the infection). Cell type and time point are not known.

This chain connects TRBV12-3 or TRBV12-4 to TRBJ2-7; 10 positions agree with TRBD2. Losses at the gene ends were 6 bases for V and 2 bases for J; bases not matched to a gene: 10. The CDR3 length is 16 residues. The CDR3: CASSSSGGRGAYEQYF. The CDR3 DNA reads TGTGCCAGCAGCTCTAGCGGGGGACGGGGAGCCTACGAGCAGTACTTC.

This sequence joins TRBV3-1 and TRBJ1-1; D call uncertain. This CDR3 spans 13 amino acids. Trimming removed 6 bases from V and 12 bases from J, with 20 bases in between. Germline V gene data show CDR1 as LGHDT and CDR2 as YNNKEL (reference sequence). CDR3 in amino acids: CASRLGREAGTFF. The CDR3 coding sequence is TGTGCCAGCAGACTGGGGAGAGAAGCTGGAACTTTCTTT. Full variable domain (remainder filled in from reference TRBV3-1 and TRBJ1-1): DTAVSQTPKYLVTQMGNDKSIKCEQNLGHDTMYWYKQDSKKFLKIMFSYNNKELIINETVPNRFSPKSPDKAHLNLHINSLELGDSAVYFCASRLGREAGTFFGQGTRLTVV.

This clonotype was observed a handful of times. V gene TRBV29-1 combines with J gene TRBJ2-2, with 8 bases fitting TRBD1. This CDR3 comprises 13 residues. The V gene's germline CDR1 is SQVTM and CDR2 ANQGSEA. After removal of 3 bases from V and 9 bases from J, the junction contained 6 bases not matched to a gene. The CDR3 DNA sequence: TGCAGCGTTGAGACAGGGGAGGAAAGGGAGCTGTTTTTT. It codes for CSVETGEERELFF.

The rearrangement joins TRBV9 to TRBJ2-1; 8 nucleotides align to TRBD2. After removal of 0 bases from V and 4 bases from J, the junction contained 6 bases not matched to a gene. CDR3 length equals 16 residues. The germline CDR1 and CDR2 sequences are SGDLS and YYNGEE. CDR3 sequence: CASSVVRTSLYNEQFF. DNA of the CDR3: TGTGCCAGCAGCGTAGTGAGGACTAGCCTGTACAATGAGCAGTTCTTC.

The sample holds a few counts of this clonotype. The CDR3 coding sequence is TGCGCCAGCAGGGGAGGGAACACCGGGGAGCTGTTTTTT. It specifies CASRGGNTGELFF. The chain employs TRBV5-1 and TRBJ2-2, with D possibly being TRBD2 (6 bases). V lost 5 bases and J 1 base, leaving 6 bases between the germline ends. Germline V CDR1 and CDR2: SGHRS, YFSETQ. This CDR3 comprises 13 residues.

CDR3 nucleotides: TGTGCCAGCAGCCTTACCAGGGATGGCACTGAAGCTTTCTTT. Its protein is CASSLTRDGTEAFF. V is TRBV4-2 and J is TRBJ1-1; perhaps TRBD1 as D (5 bases). Germline values: CDR1 LGHNA, CDR2 YNFKEQ. This CDR3 has 14 residues. V was shortened by 4 bases and J by 4 bases, with 13 bases between the two germline ends.

Many counts were recorded for this clonotype. The V call is TRBV28, the J call TRBJ2-4; 9 bases are shared with TRBD1. The CDR3 sequence is 17 residues long. The junction had 9 bases not matched to a gene; V was cut back by 5 bases and J by 1 base. Looked up from germline, CDR1 is MDHEN and CDR2 is SYDVKM. The CDR3 protein is CASSGAGTGLAKNIQYF. CDR3 coding DNA: TGTGCCAGCAGTGGGGCCGGGACAGGGTTGGCCAAAAACATTCAGTACTTC.

The chain recombines TRBV4-2 with TRBJ2-3, with D possibly matching TRBD2 (6 bases). The length of the CDR3 is 13 residues. With 0 bases removed from V and 6 bases from J, the gap between germline ends came to 7 bases. Germline CDR1 is LGHNA and CDR2 is YNFKEQ. CDR3 sequence reads: CASSQDRGDTQYF. As DNA, the CDR3 is TGTGCCAGCAGCCAAGATCGGGGGGATACGCAGTATTTT.

This chain links TRBV10-3 with TRBJ1-1, with TRBD1 matching over 8 bases. This CDR3 is 15 amino acids long. J lost 1 base, V lost 6 bases, and 7 bases had no gene match. Germline V gene lookup returns CDR1 ENHRY and CDR2 SYGVKD. The CDR3 is CAIRSSTGENTEAFF. CDR3 coding DNA: TGTGCCATCAGGTCATCGACAGGGGAGAACACTGAAGCTTTCTTT.

This clonotype was recorded a few times. The V call is TRBV3-1, the J call TRBJ2-1; 8 nucleotides match TRBD2. With V trimmed by 4 bases and J by 9 bases, 11 bases remained unmatched. The V gene's germline CDR1 is LGHDT and CDR2 YNNKEL (reference sequence). The CDR3 runs to 15 residues. The CDR3 is CASSRPAGGGGEQFF. CDR3 nucleotide sequence: TGTGCCAGCAGCCGCCCTGCGGGGGGAGGTGGTGAGCAGTTCTTC.

This chain joins TRBV6-5 and TRBJ2-1; the D call may be TRBD1 or TRBD2 (6 bases each). Germline assignment: CDR1 MNHEY and CDR2 SVGAGI. The ends were cut back, 1 base at V and 6 bases at J, with 10 bases in the middle. This CDR3 region has 14 residues. The CDR3, as DNA: TGTGCCAGCAGTTACTTGGGGGGCCGCAATGAGCAGTTCTTC. This codes for CASSYLGGRNEQFF.

Only a few counts were recorded for this clonotype. V usage is TRBV6-5 and J usage is TRBJ2-3; the D is unclear. CDR1 and CDR2 from the germline V gene are MNHEY and SVGAGI. The CDR3 is 11 residues long. The V and J ends lost 2 bases and 11 bases respectively, with 8 bases between them. CDR3 amino acids: CASSYGPKQYF. The CDR3 nucleotides are TGTGCCAGCAGTTACGGTCCGAAGCAGTATTTT.